This T cell receptor beta chain was found in a study of early T cells in non-severe SARS-CoV-2 infection. V gave up 2 bases and J gave up 5 bases; unmatched junction bases: 13. From germline, CDR1 is DFQATT and CDR2 SNEGSKA (reference sequence). The CDR3 totals 16 residues. TCRdb re-derived calls from the 5' RACE reads in MiXCR, one entry per CDR3 protein. The data show about 38,000 distinct CDR3 sequences, with about 5% seen just once and about 16% held by the top ten. The rearrangement joins TRBV20-1 to TRBJ2-7; TRBD2 agrees at 9 bases. Sequencing was done on a sample of whole blood. This clonotype was sampled from an adult who was a healthcare worker with PCR-confirmed SARS-CoV-2 infection or an uninfected control (not recorded which). The CDR3 DNA follows: TGCAGTGCTAGATCCACTAGCGGGTACCCCCCCCACGAGCAGTACTTC. Translation gives CSARSTSGYPPHEQYF.